Below are 4 T cell receptor beta chains sequenced from a single sample in a study of T cell responses to AZD1222 COVID-19 vaccine. The repertoire was sequenced with immunoSEQ multiplex PCR; TCRdb's copy has only in-frame clones and lacks some. The table has under 200,000 clones, 90% to 95% seen once. This specimen was peripheral blood, taken 28 days after the second AZD1222 dose. Source of these receptors: an adult who received the AZD1222 COVID-19 vaccine.

This chain uses TRBV28 with TRBJ1-1; maybe TRBD1 (6 bases). Germline lookup yields CDR1 MDHEN and CDR2 SYDVKM. This CDR3 comprises 15 residues. V was pared by 2 bases and J by 3 bases, with 13 bases between. The CDR3, as DNA: TGTGCCAGCAGTTTAGGGGTGGGGGCACACACTGAAGCTTTCTTT. It is translated as CASSLGVGAHTEAFF.

V is TRBV6-5 and J is TRBJ1-2, with D possibly being TRBD1 (5 bases). Germline V gene lookup returns CDR1 MNHEY and CDR2 SVGAGI. The V end lost 2 bases, the J end lost 2 bases, and 9 bases lay between the germline ends. This CDR3 is 14 amino acids long. This chain's CDR3 is CASSYPQVNYGYTF. CDR3 sequence (DNA): TGTGCCAGCAGTTACCCACAGGTGAACTATGGCTACACCTTC.

The chain uses TRBV2 and TRBJ1-2, with TRBD1 matching over 7 bases. CDR1 and CDR2 (germline): SNHLY, FYNNEI. The length of the CDR3 is 13 residues. J was trimmed by 7 bases and V by 6 bases; bases with no gene match: 8. CDR3 region: CASSPTGSSGYTF. CDR3 nucleotide sequence: TGTGCCAGCAGCCCGACAGGGTCTAGTGGCTACACCTTC.

This sequence joins TRBV11-1 and TRBJ2-5, with TRBD1 matching over 8 bases. V gave up 3 bases and J gave up 5 bases; unmatched junction bases: 8. The CDR3 has 15 amino acids. In germline, CDR1 is SGHAT, CDR2 FQDESV (reference sequence). CDR3 sequence (DNA): TGTGCCAGCAGCTTCACCGGGACAGGAGGGGAGACCCAGTACTTC. Translated, it gives CASSFTGTGGETQYF.